The next 27 T cell receptor beta chains were all read from a single sample in a study of OX40 agonist ivuxolimab in advanced cancers. Method: immunoSEQ multiplex PCR; TCRdb's copy keeps in-frame clones and lacks some. The sample includes 65,000 to 80,000 clones, less than 90% of them seen just once. The sample was CD4+ or CD8+ T cells sorted from blood, taken in a trial of the OX40 agonist ivuxolimab. Receptors originate from an adult with an advanced solid tumor such as melanoma, head and neck, liver or kidney cancer.

The chain couples TRBV5-1 to TRBJ1-1; no reliable D call. Trimming cost V 0 bases and J 10 bases, with 13 bases left between them. The CDR3 has 13 amino acids. Germline V gene data show CDR1 as SGHRS and CDR2 as YFSETQ. The DNA for the CDR3 is TGCGCCAGCAGCTTGGGGGCCGTCCAAGGAGCTTTCTTT. Protein product: CASSLGAVQGAFF. Full variable domain (rest looked up from reference TRBV5-1 and TRBJ1-1): KAGVTQTPRYLIKTRGQQVTLSCSPISGHRSVSWYQQTPGQGLQFLFEYFSETQRNKGNFPGRFSGRQFSNSRSEMNVSTLELGDSALYLCASSLGAVQGAFFGQGTRLTVV.

The rearrangement uses TRBV27 and TRBJ2-7, with 8 bases fitting TRBD1. The CDR3 contains 15 residues. Looked up from germline, CDR1 is MNHEY and CDR2 is SMNVEV (reference sequence). The trim removed 5 bases at V and 4 bases at J, leaving 10 bases unmatched. This CDR3 is CASSPRTGSGYEQYF. In DNA form, the CDR3 reads TGTGCCAGCAGTCCTCGGACAGGGTCGGGGTACGAGCAGTACTTC.

V usage is TRBV18 and J usage is TRBJ1-4; a possible D gene is TRBD1 (5 bases). The V gene lost 3 bases and the J gene lost 0 bases, with 8 bases spanning the gap. This CDR3 spans 15 amino acids. Germline loops: CDR1 KGHSH, CDR2 LQKENI. The CDR3 nucleotides are TGTGCCAGCTCACCTGGGGGGTCAACTAATGAAAAACTGTTTTTT. Translated: CASSPGGSTNEKLFF.

This chain uses TRBV10-2 with TRBJ1-2, with D possibly being TRBD1 (5 bases). The V end was cut by 5 bases, the J end by 3 bases, with 10 bases between. Germline assignment: CDR1 WSHSY and CDR2 SAAADI. The CDR3 has 13 amino acids. This CDR3 reads CASSLQTDYGYTF. CDR3 nucleotide sequence: TGCGCCAGCAGTCTACAGACAGACTATGGCTACACCTTC.

The chain employs TRBV9 and TRBJ2-5, with 7 bases identical to TRBD2. Germline V gene data show CDR1 as SGDLS and CDR2 as YYNGEE. Germline trimming cut 0 bases from V and 5 bases from J; bases unmatched to any gene: 7. The length of the CDR3 is 15 residues. The CDR3 loop is CASSVGFGGRETQYF. Written as DNA, the CDR3 is TGTGCCAGCAGCGTAGGGTTCGGGGGGAGGGAGACCCAGTACTTC.

Only one count was recorded for this clone. This chain links TRBV28 with TRBJ2-1, with a weak D call TRBD2 (5 bases). V lost 2 bases and J lost 0, with 17 bases in between. Germline V lookup: CDR1 MDHEN, CDR2 SYDVKM. The length of the CDR3 is 18 residues. The CDR3 nucleotides read TGTGCCAGCAGTTTAACCGGGTTACGGGAAGGCTCCTACAATGAGCAGTTCTTC. Amino acids: CASSLTGLREGSYNEQFF.

J is TRBJ2-1 and V is TRBV18; D not resolved. V dropped 2 bases and J dropped 4 bases, with 9 bases sitting between them. The CDR3 has 14 amino acids. Germline V gene data show CDR1 as KGHSH and CDR2 as LQKENI. CDR3 amino acids: CASSPGDDYNEQFF. The CDR3 coding sequence is TGTGCCAGCTCACCAGGCGACGATTACAATGAGCAGTTCTTC.

The CDR3 DNA sequence: TGTGCCAGCTCAGATCGATCAGTAACTAATGAAAAACTGTTTTTT. Protein sequence: CASSDRSVTNEKLFF. This chain connects TRBV18 to TRBJ1-4; D remains unclear. CDR3 size: 15 residues. The V end lost 5 bases, the J end lost 1 base, and 11 bases lay between the germline ends. Germline V gene lookup returns CDR1 KGHSH and CDR2 LQKENI.

V usage is TRBV19 and J usage is TRBJ2-1; 7 bases are shared with TRBD1. The V gene's germline CDR1 is LNHDA and CDR2 SQIVND (reference sequence). The CDR3 runs to 13 residues. J gave up 5 bases and V 7 bases, and 5 bases lay outside the gene matches. In nucleotides, the CDR3 is TGTGCCAGTACCATTAGGGGGCACAATGAGCAGTTCTTC. Translated: CASTIRGHNEQFF. Drawing the rest from reference TRBV19 and TRBJ2-1, the complete variable domain is DGGITQSPKYLFRKEGQNVTLSCEQNLNHDAMYWYRQDPGQGLRLIYYSQIVNDFQKGDIAEGYSVSREKKESFPLTVTSAQKNPTAFYLCASTIRGHNEQFFGPGTRLTVL.

The rearrangement joins TRBV19 to TRBJ2-5; 11 bases map to TRBD2. CDR1 and CDR2 from the germline V gene are LNHDA and SQIVND (reference sequence). The CDR3 has 16 residues. The V and J ends lost 3 bases and 2 bases, in that order; junction bases with no gene match: 5. The CDR3 is CASSIPGLAAQETQYF. CDR3 in DNA: TGTGCCAGTAGTATCCCGGGACTAGCGGCACAAGAGACCCAGTACTTC.

The genes are TRBV20-1 and TRBJ2-3; D might be TRBD1 (7 bases). The CDR3 has 11 residues. V was trimmed by 8 bases and J by 5 bases, leaving 11 bases between them. Germline CDR1 reads DFQATT; CDR2 reads SNEGSKA (reference sequence). This CDR3 reads CSFQGGDTQYF. In DNA form, the CDR3 reads TGCAGTTTCCAGGGGGGAGATACGCAGTATTTT.

The V and J genes are TRBV7-2 and TRBJ2-3, with D unclear. Trimming removed 4 bases at V and 5 bases at J, with 10 bases between. This CDR3 is 13 amino acids long. Germline lookup yields CDR1 SGHTA and CDR2 FQGNSA. As DNA, the CDR3 is TGTGCCAGCAGCTCTTCCCCTGGAGATACGCAGTATTTT. It yields the protein CASSSSPGDTQYF.

There are a few counts of this clone. The CDR3 is CASSVEVTEQFF. DNA of the CDR3: TGTGCCAGCAGCGTAGAAGTTACTGAGCAGTTCTTC. The rearrangement uses TRBV9 and TRBJ2-1; no clear D gene. Germline CDR1 and CDR2: SGDLS and YYNGEE. V was pared by 0 bases and J by 9 bases, with 7 bases between. The CDR3 spans 12 residues. Combining the CDR3 with reference TRBV9 and TRBJ2-1 gives the whole variable domain DSGVTQTPKHLITATGQRVTLRCSPRSGDLSVYWYQQSLDQGLQFLIQYYNGEERAKGNILERFSAQQFPDLHSELNLSSLELGDSALYFCASSVEVTEQFFGPGTRLTVL.

This clone was detected once. The CDR3 DNA is TGTGCCAGCAGTGACGCTAGCGGGGGGGGAAATACGCAGTATTTT. Its translation is CASSDASGGGNTQYF. The chain joins TRBV2 to TRBJ2-3; TRBD2 matches at 12 bases. J gave up 7 bases and V 3 bases, and 5 bases lay outside the gene matches. The CDR3 has 15 residues. Germline V gene sequence: CDR1 SNHLY, CDR2 FYNNEI.

V is TRBV29-1 and J is TRBJ1-1; tentatively, D is TRBD1 (6 bases). V was cut by 4 bases and J by 0 bases, with 9 bases left in between. Germline CDR1 SQVTM, CDR2 ANQGSEA. The CDR3 covers 13 residues. The DNA for the CDR3 is TGCAGCGTTGGGACAGCGATGAACACTGAAGCTTTCTTT. Translated: CSVGTAMNTEAFF.

This clone was picked up a small number of times. This rearrangement joins TRBV7-8 to TRBJ2-7; possible D gene TRBD1, 6 bases. V lost 2 bases to trimming and J lost 2 bases, with 7 bases between them. There are 13 residues in the CDR3. The germline gives CDR1 SGHVS, CDR2 FQNEAQ. The CDR3 protein is CASSLRGTYEQYF. The CDR3 bases are TGTGCCAGCAGCTTAAGGGGGACCTACGAGCAGTACTTC.

The J gene is TRBJ2-7, the V gene TRBV6-5; the match to TRBD2 covers 7 bases. This CDR3 is 13 amino acids long. Germline lookup yields CDR1 MNHEY and CDR2 SVGAGI. With 5 bases clipped from V and 12 bases from J, the junction kept 13 bases outside the gene matches. The CDR3, as DNA: TGTGCCAGCAGTCCTTCCGGGACTACTTTGTTGTACTTC. Translated, it gives CASSPSGTTLLYF.

The chain couples TRBV7-2 to TRBJ2-1, with D possibly being TRBD2 (5 bases). V shed 1 base and J shed 0 bases, with 10 bases lying between them. The germline CDR1 and CDR2 sequences are SGHTA and FQGNSA. This CDR3 has 16 amino acids. The CDR3 DNA follows: TGTGCCAGCAGCTTAGTGGCGGGCGCCTCCTACAATGAGCAGTTCTTC. It translates to CASSLVAGASYNEQFF.

The genes are TRBV19 and TRBJ1-6, with 9 bases aligning to TRBD1. This CDR3 is built from 14 residues. CDR1 and CDR2 (germline): LNHDA, SQIVND (reference sequence). V trimming: 7 bases; J trimming: 5 bases; junction bases outside the gene matches: 3. The CDR3 DNA follows: TGTGCCAGTACCTGGACAGGGGATAATTCACCCCTCCACTTT. Translation: CASTWTGDNSPLHF.

V is TRBV5-8 and J is TRBJ2-1; 8 bases fit TRBD2. After removal of 0 bases from V and 8 bases from J, the junction contained 7 bases not matched to a gene. In germline, CDR1 is SGHTS, CDR2 YDEGEE. This CDR3 spans 15 amino acids. The CDR3 DNA sequence: TGTGCCAGCAGCTTGGCTCCGGGAGGGCCCTATGAGCAGTTCTTC. Protein: CASSLAPGGPYEQFF.

The chain uses TRBV19 and TRBJ1-1, with D possibly matching TRBD1 (5 bases). The CDR3 loop spans 13 amino acids. The V gene's germline CDR1 is LNHDA and CDR2 SQIVND (reference sequence). Trimming took 7 bases from V and 4 from J, leaving 13 bases between them. The CDR3 loop is CASTTGWGTEAFF. The CDR3 DNA sequence: TGTGCCAGTACTACAGGCTGGGGCACTGAAGCTTTCTTT.

The chain carries TRBV5-6 and TRBJ2-2; D unclear. V gave up 4 bases and J gave up 2 bases, with 9 bases separating them. The CDR3 totals 14 residues. The germline gives CDR1 SGHDT, CDR2 YYEEEE. CDR3 bases: TGTGCCAGCAGCCTCTCGACCAACACCGGGGAGCTGTTTTTT. Protein sequence: CASSLSTNTGELFF.

The V gene is TRBV19, the J gene TRBJ2-7, with TRBD1 identical over 7 bases. The V gene's germline CDR1 is LNHDA and CDR2 SQIVND (reference sequence). This CDR3 is built from 16 residues. Unmatched junction bases numbered 13, after V lost 5 bases and J lost 3 bases. CDR3 protein: CASSGYRQGRGYEQYF. The CDR3 region has the DNA TGTGCCAGTAGTGGGTACCGACAGGGAAGGGGCTACGAGCAGTACTTC.

This chain links TRBV28 with TRBJ1-2; 8 nucleotides match TRBD1. The CDR3 totals 15 residues. With 3 bases clipped from V and 6 bases from J, the junction kept 9 bases outside the gene matches. Germline V gene data show CDR1 as MDHEN and CDR2 as SYDVKM. The chain's CDR3 is CASSFPDRERDGYTF. CDR3 nucleotides: TGTGCCAGCAGTTTTCCGGACAGGGAAAGGGATGGCTACACCTTC.

The CDR3: CASSVGGKSYEQYF. The CDR3 DNA follows: TGTGCCAGTTCCGTGGGAGGAAAATCCTACGAGCAGTACTTC. This chain joins TRBV28 and TRBJ2-7, with D tentatively TRBD2 (6 bases). Per germline, CDR1 MDHEN and CDR2 SYDVKM. The CDR3 sequence is 14 residues long. The germline V and J ends were trimmed by 9 bases and 1 base, with 16 bases remaining between them.

The chain recombines TRBV6-1 with TRBJ2-1; 8 nucleotides match TRBD2. V gave up 5 bases and J gave up 7 bases; unmatched junction bases: 7. CDR1 is MNHNS, CDR2 SASEGT, per germline. This CDR3 contains 14 residues. The CDR3, as DNA: TGTGCCAGCAGTTATAGCGGGAAGTTTAATGAGCAGTTCTTC. Protein product: CASSYSGKFNEQFF.

The V gene is TRBV28, the J gene TRBJ1-2, with 7 bases identical to TRBD1. V was pared by 6 bases and J by 4 bases, with 8 bases of the junction left unmatched. CDR3 length: 14 amino acids. The V gene's germline CDR1 is MDHEN and CDR2 SYDVKM. CDR3 DNA sequence: TGTGCCAGCAGGTCCCCAGGGGGTGGCTATGGCTACACCTTC. It specifies CASRSPGGGYGYTF.